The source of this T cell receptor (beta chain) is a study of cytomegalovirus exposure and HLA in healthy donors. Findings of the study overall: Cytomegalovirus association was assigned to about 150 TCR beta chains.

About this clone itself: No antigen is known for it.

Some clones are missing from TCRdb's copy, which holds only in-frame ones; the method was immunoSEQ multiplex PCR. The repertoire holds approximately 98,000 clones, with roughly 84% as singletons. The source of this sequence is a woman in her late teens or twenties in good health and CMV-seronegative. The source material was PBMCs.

The CDR3 bases are TGTGCCAGCAGCTTGGTTAATTATGGCTACACCTTC. Translation: CASSLVNYGYTF. This sequence joins TRBV5-4 and TRBJ1-2; D remains ambiguous. The CDR3 covers 12 residues. V was trimmed by 0 bases and J by 5 bases, leaving 5 bases between them. From germline, CDR1 is SGHNT and CDR2 YYREEE (reference sequence).